These T cell receptor beta chains were read from a single sample in a study of blood T cell repertoires in COVID-19. Libraries were prepared by immunoSEQ multiplex PCR; TCRdb keeps only in-frame clonotypes and omits some of them. The data show 300,000 to 450,000 clones, with around 87% seen just once and approximately 1.8% held by the top ten. The specimen was PBMCs or T cells enriched from blood (not recorded which). These receptors all stem from a man between 40 and 49 years old in a cohort exposed to, infected with or recovered from COVID-19 (not recorded which). CDR3s include the opening cysteine and the closing phenylalanine or tryptophan. The D gene is left open where the match is weak. The listing skips clone size in some rows; elsewhere it reads once, few, many or a size class.

d_gene: -
v_gene: TRBV25-1
abundance: -
CDR3aa: CASSETGRYGYTF

d_gene: -
v_gene: TRBV6-5
abundance: once
CDR3aa: CASIGTSTDTQYF

d_gene: -
v_gene: TRBV7-9
abundance: -
CDR3aa: CASSKQSGANTEAFF

d_gene: -
v_gene: TRBV2
abundance: -
CDR3aa: CASSEGGKNGYTF

d_gene: -
v_gene: TRBV30
abundance: -
CDR3aa: CAWSRGVGNQPQHF

d_gene: TRBD1
v_gene: TRBV19
abundance: -
CDR3aa: CASNPTGGGQPQHF

d_gene: -
v_gene: TRBV6-5
abundance: few
CDR3aa: CASSSQNEKLFF

d_gene: -
v_gene: TRBV3-1/TRBV3-2
abundance: -
CDR3aa: CASSQGIGGAFF

d_gene: TRBD1
v_gene: TRBV27
abundance: -
CDR3aa: CASSPWTGGSAPLHF

d_gene: TRBD1
v_gene: TRBV6-2/TRBV6-3
abundance: -
CDR3aa: CASSYSGTGSYEQYF

d_gene: -
v_gene: TRBV21-1
abundance: -
CDR3aa: CASSTRDRPLCNQPQHF

d_gene: -
v_gene: TRBV3-1/TRBV3-2
abundance: once
CDR3aa: CASSLSTAGGRDGYTF

d_gene: -
v_gene: TRBV5-1
abundance: -
CDR3aa: CASNSGRGRTDTQYF

d_gene: TRBD2
v_gene: TRBV19
abundance: -
CDR3aa: CASSTQREKAYNEQFF

d_gene: -
v_gene: TRBV10-3
abundance: -
CDR3aa: CAISESNGGDQPQHF

d_gene: TRBD1
v_gene: TRBV6-5
abundance: -
CDR3aa: CASTKTGAAGGYTF

d_gene: -
v_gene: TRBV28
abundance: -
CDR3aa: CASSPSSGSAYEQYF

d_gene: -
v_gene: TRBV5-4
abundance: -
CDR3aa: CASSFPTVYNGYTF

d_gene: TRBD1
v_gene: TRBV3-1/TRBV3-2
abundance: -
CDR3aa: CASSQVWDRGGEQYF

d_gene: TRBD1
v_gene: TRBV10-3
abundance: -
CDR3aa: CAISLGRGTGDTEAFF

d_gene: TRBD2
v_gene: TRBV10-3
abundance: -
CDR3aa: CAISPSSGKSYEQYF

d_gene: -
v_gene: TRBV28
abundance: once
CDR3aa: CASSLGGVNYGYTF

d_gene: -
v_gene: TRBV5-1
abundance: -
CDR3aa: CASSITGTGTEAFF

d_gene: TRBD1
v_gene: TRBV9
abundance: -
CDR3aa: CASSTRDRGREGAFF

d_gene: TRBD1
v_gene: TRBV27
abundance: -
CDR3aa: CASSTSQGAFIHEQYF

d_gene: TRBD2
v_gene: TRBV15
abundance: -
CDR3aa: CATSGLTSGRETGELFF

d_gene: -
v_gene: TRBV28
abundance: -
CDR3aa: CASSLQRGNSNQPQHF

d_gene: -
v_gene: TRBV30
abundance: -
CDR3aa: CAWRARWGLAVSSYEQYF

d_gene: TRBD1
v_gene: TRBV19
abundance: -
CDR3aa: CASTGQGWGNSPLHF

d_gene: -
v_gene: TRBV7-6
abundance: once
CDR3aa: CASSITSNPNTGELFF

d_gene: -
v_gene: TRBV10-2
abundance: -
CDR3aa: CASSPQSGNTIYF

d_gene: TRBD1
v_gene: TRBV5-6
abundance: -
CDR3aa: CASSLGDRGYGYTF

d_gene: -
v_gene: TRBV14
abundance: many
CDR3aa: CASSQGRGAGGNTIYF

d_gene: -
v_gene: TRBV2
abundance: -
CDR3aa: CASRRGAGQPQHF

d_gene: TRBD2
v_gene: TRBV29-1
abundance: -
CDR3aa: CSVEDPTSGYNEQFF

d_gene: TRBD2
v_gene: TRBV5-6
abundance: -
CDR3aa: CASSPRLAGDTQYF

d_gene: -
v_gene: TRBV6-5
abundance: -
CDR3aa: CASRAGPRSTEAFF

d_gene: -
v_gene: TRBV5-1
abundance: once
CDR3aa: CASSLANGRGVLDEQYF

d_gene: TRBD1
v_gene: TRBV3-1/TRBV3-2
abundance: -
CDR3aa: CASSPDRADRPLHF

d_gene: -
v_gene: TRBV27
abundance: -
CDR3aa: CASSLKAFYEQYF

d_gene: TRBD2
v_gene: TRBV10-3
abundance: -
CDR3aa: CAIRGTSGNGELFF

d_gene: -
v_gene: TRBV19
abundance: few
CDR3aa: CASSIRPPSATNEKLFF

d_gene: TRBD2
v_gene: TRBV6-5
abundance: -
CDR3aa: CASSTGLAVLYEQYF

d_gene: -
v_gene: TRBV7-9
abundance: -
CDR3aa: CASSRGRGSNEKLFF

d_gene: -
v_gene: TRBV11-2
abundance: -
CDR3aa: CASRPWGRNTEAFF

d_gene: TRBD2
v_gene: TRBV7-9
abundance: -
CDR3aa: CASSEIGLATVEQYF

d_gene: -
v_gene: TRBV15
abundance: -
CDR3aa: CATSRDNQGRYEQYF

d_gene: TRBD2
v_gene: TRBV27
abundance: -
CDR3aa: CASRQKSGRGRNEQFF

d_gene: -
v_gene: TRBV11-3
abundance: few
CDR3aa: CASSLEQGGAYNEQFF

d_gene: -
v_gene: TRBV6-1
abundance: -
CDR3aa: CASSEAGPSNYGYTF

d_gene: -
v_gene: TRBV7-8
abundance: -
CDR3aa: CASSPREGVHEQYF

d_gene: TRBD1
v_gene: TRBV7-8
abundance: -
CDR3aa: CASSPRQGLFYEQYF

d_gene: -
v_gene: TRBV6-1
abundance: -
CDR3aa: CASSENPGIIAEAFF

d_gene: TRBD1
v_gene: TRBV3-1/TRBV3-2
abundance: -
CDR3aa: CASSPWTGQETQYF

d_gene: -
v_gene: TRBV4-2
abundance: -
CDR3aa: CASSQGRTKKAFF

d_gene: -
v_gene: TRBV5-1
abundance: -
CDR3aa: CASSFAGNTEAFF

d_gene: TRBD1
v_gene: TRBV9
abundance: once
CDR3aa: CASSPKRTGDSPLHF